This TCR beta chain is drawn from a study of blood T cell repertoires in COVID-19. Study summary: Whether acute or convalescent, the COVID-19 samples came from the United States, Italy and Spain.

Those who participated ranged in age from 18 to 89 years and resided in approximately 23 US areas. TCRdb's copy holds only in-frame clones and misses some; the assay was immunoSEQ multiplex PCR. The sample holds about 200,000 clones, about 80% seen once. CDR3 length: 16 residues. Germline CDR1 and CDR2: MDHEN and SYDVKM. The V gene end was trimmed by 2 bases and the J gene end by 1 base; junction bases not matched to a gene: 3. The sequence was obtained from a middle-aged man who had recovered from COVID-19. The V gene is TRBV28, the J gene TRBJ1-3; TRBD1 aligns across 9 bases. Sequencing input: PBMCs or T cells enriched from blood (not recorded which). DNA of the CDR3: TGTGCCAGCAGTTTACCCGGGACAGGGTCTGGAAACACCATATATTTT. This translates into CASSLPGTGSGNTIYF. The complete variable domain, with remaining parts taken from reference TRBV28 and TRBJ1-3, reads DVKVTQSSRYLVKRTGEKVFLECVQDMDHENMFWYRQDPGLGLRLIYFSYDVKMKEKGDIPEGYSVSREKKERFSLILESASTNQTSMYLCASSLPGTGSGNTIYFGEGSWLTVV.